A selection of T cell receptor beta chains follows, all from one sample in a study of T cells in Graves' hyperthyroidism and ophthalmopathy. TCRdb independently ran MiXCR on the multiplex PCR reads; one entry per CDR3 protein. This sample has some 530,000 distinct CDR3 sequences, with 20% to 25% found just once. The material sequenced was blood. Receptors originate from a woman in her sixties or seventies with Graves' ophthalmopathy. Each CDR3 is given with its conserved first and last residue. D genes are given only for firm matches. The size entry is marked missing in some rows and otherwise reads once, few, many or a size class.

size	V	D	J	CDR3	DNA
many	TRBV12-3/TRBV12-4	TRBD2	TRBJ2-2	CASSRVAGGGTGELFF	TGTGCCAGCAGTCGAGTAGCGGGAGGTGGGACCGGGGAGCTGTTTTTT
NA	TRBV20-1	NA	TRBJ2-1	CSASWLVVRGEQFF	TGCAGTGCTAGTTGGCTAGTAGTCCGGGGTGAGCAGTTCTTC
many	TRBV7-2	TRBD2	TRBJ2-7	CASSLGTSGRMGEQYF	TGTGCCAGCAGCTTAGGAACTAGCGGGAGGATGGGCGAGCAGTACTTC
many	TRBV7-9	TRBD2	TRBJ2-1	CASSGWGEGTVNEQFF	TGTGCCAGCAGCGGTTGGGGGGAGGGGACGGTCAATGAGCAGTTCTTC
many	TRBV3-1	NA	TRBJ1-2	CASSQAPGALGYTF	TGTGCCAGCAGCCAAGCTCCGGGGGCGCTTGGCTACACCTTC
many	TRBV28	TRBD1	TRBJ1-1	CAGVGGAGTEAFF	TGTGCCGGCGTAGGGGGCGCGGGCACTGAAGCTTTCTTT
NA	TRBV18	TRBD1	TRBJ2-1	CASSSTGFGNEQFF	TGTGCCAGCTCATCGACAGGGTTTGGCAATGAGCAGTTCTTC
NA	TRBV11-2	NA	TRBJ1-4	CASSLPGFTNEKLFF	TGTGCCAGCAGCTTACCAGGGTTCACTAATGAAAAACTGTTTTTT
few	TRBV7-9	NA	TRBJ1-5	CASNLGRGADQPQHF	TGTGCCAGCAACTTAGGAAGGGGCGCAGATCAGCCCCAGCATTTT
NA	TRBV6-4	TRBD1	TRBJ1-3	CASSYSQGIGNTIYF	TGTGCCAGCAGTTACTCACAGGGGATCGGAAACACCATATATTTT
NA	TRBV6-1	NA	TRBJ1-3	CASSVQSSGNTIYF	TGTGCCAGCAGTGTTCAGAGCTCTGGAAACACCATATATTTT
once	TRBV5-1	NA	TRBJ1-1	CASSLVSRGGWNTEAFF	TGCGCCAGCAGCTTGGTCAGCAGGGGAGGCTGGAACACTGAAGCTTTCTTT
many	TRBV6-1	NA	TRBJ2-7	CASSGTRHSYEQYF	TGTGCCAGCAGCGGGACACGGCACTCCTACGAGCAGTACTTC
few	TRBV3-1	NA	TRBJ2-1	CASSTYPYEQFF	TGTGCCAGCAGCACCTATCCGTATGAGCAGTTCTTC
NA	TRBV19	NA	TRBJ2-7	CATRQPGYEQYF	TGTGCCACTAGACAACCTGGCTACGAGCAGTACTTC
few	TRBV19	TRBD1	TRBJ2-1	CASSKGTAATRYNEQFF	TGTGCCAGTAGTAAAGGGACAGCCGCAACCCGCTACAATGAGCAGTTCTTC
NA	TRBV30	NA	TRBJ2-2	CAWGDDRLFF	TGTGCCTGGGGGGATGATCGGCTGTTTTTT
many	TRBV28	NA	TRBJ2-7	CASSLRWTSSYEQYF	TGTGCCAGCTCCCTTAGGTGGACGAGCTCCTACGAGCAGTACTTC
few	TRBV6-5	NA	TRBJ2-5	CASSYSGAPPGTQYF	TGTGCCAGCAGTTACTCGGGAGCCCCACCGGGGACCCAGTACTTC
NA	TRBV9	NA	TRBJ2-1	CASSPRVGGGLNEQFF	TGTGCCAGCAGCCCCCGGGTAGGGGGGGGGTTAAATGAGCAGTTCTTC
few	TRBV27	TRBD2	TRBJ2-3	CASGREAETDTQYF	TGTGCCAGCGGACGGGAGGCCGAAACAGATACGCAGTATTTT
NA	TRBV25-1	TRBD2	TRBJ2-1	CASSGRTSGRPYNEQFF	TGTGCCAGCAGTGGAAGAACTAGCGGGAGGCCCTACAATGAGCAGTTCTTC
NA	TRBV29-1	TRBD2	TRBJ2-1	CSAPSGLAGFYNEQFF	TGCAGCGCCCCCTCGGGGCTAGCGGGCTTTTACAATGAGCAGTTCTTC